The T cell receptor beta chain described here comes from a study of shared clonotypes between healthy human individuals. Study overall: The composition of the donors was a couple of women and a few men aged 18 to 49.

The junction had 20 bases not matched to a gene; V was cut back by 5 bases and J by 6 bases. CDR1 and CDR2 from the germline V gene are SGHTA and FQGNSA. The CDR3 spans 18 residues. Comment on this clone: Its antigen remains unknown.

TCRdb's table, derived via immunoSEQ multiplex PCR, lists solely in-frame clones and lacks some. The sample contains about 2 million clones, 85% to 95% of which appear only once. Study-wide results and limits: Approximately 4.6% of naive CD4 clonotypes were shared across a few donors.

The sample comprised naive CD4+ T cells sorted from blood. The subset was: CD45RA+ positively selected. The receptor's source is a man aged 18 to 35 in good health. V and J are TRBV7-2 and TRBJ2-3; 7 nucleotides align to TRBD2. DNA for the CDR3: TGTGCCAGCAGCCCCCTGGGGAGGGGCAGCCGGGTGTTGGATACGCAGTATTTT. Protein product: CASSPLGRGSRVLDTQYF.